These 9 T cell receptor beta chains originate from one sample sequenced in a study of blood T cell repertoires in COVID-19. The table came from immunoSEQ multiplex PCR; TCRdb's copy has only in-frame clones and leaves some out. Of 200,000 to 250,000 clones listed, around 89% are singletons. Sequencing input: PBMCs or T cells enriched from blood (not recorded which). These receptors were collected from a young woman who had recovered from COVID-19.

The CDR3: CASRASGAYEQYF. The DNA of the CDR3 is TGTGCCAGCAGGGCTAGCGGCGCCTACGAGCAGTACTTC. The V call is TRBV6-5, the J call TRBJ2-7; 7 nucleotides match TRBD2. This CDR3 has 13 amino acids. J was trimmed by 2 bases and V by 6 bases; bases with no gene match: 4. Looked up from germline, CDR1 is MNHEY and CDR2 is SVGAGI.

This clone came up a few times. V is TRBV5-4 and J is TRBJ1-6; TRBD1 agrees at 7 bases. The CDR3 consists of 14 residues. Per germline, CDR1 SGHNT and CDR2 YYREEE (reference sequence). The J segment lost 7 bases and the V segment lost 3 bases, leaving 4 bases of the junction unmatched. Here the CDR3 reads CASSSRTGNSPLHF. The CDR3 DNA reads TGTGCCAGCAGCTCGAGGACAGGAAATTCACCCCTCCACTTT.

The chain joins TRBV9 to TRBJ1-2; 9 bases are shared with TRBD1. The CDR3 is 13 residues long. V was pared by 4 bases and J by 6 bases, with 4 bases of the junction left unmatched. Germline V lookup: CDR1 SGDLS, CDR2 YYNGEE. The CDR3 region is CASSFRDRDGYTF. CDR3 nucleotides: TGTGCCAGCAGCTTCCGGGACAGGGATGGCTACACCTTC.

The rearrangement joins TRBV4-3 to TRBJ1-2; no firm D call. The CDR3 totals 14 residues. Germline CDR1 and CDR2: LGHNA and YSLEER. V shed 0 bases and J shed 4 bases, with 9 bases lying between them. CDR3 in amino acids: CASSQDRRLYGYTF. For the CDR3, the DNA is TGCGCCAGCAGCCAAGATCGGCGGCTCTATGGCTACACCTTC.

The chain uses TRBV6-4 and TRBJ1-5; 7 bases line up with TRBD1. Germline assignment: CDR1 MRHNA and CDR2 SNTAGT. The length of the CDR3 is 15 residues. J gave up 3 bases and V 2 bases, and 4 bases lay outside the gene matches. The DNA for the CDR3 is TGTGCCAGCAGTGACGAGGACAGGTACAATCAGCCCCAGCATTTT. The encoded protein is CASSDEDRYNQPQHF.

The J gene is TRBJ1-2, the V gene TRBV7-2; unclear D gene. Germline CDR1 SGHTA, CDR2 FQGNSA. The CDR3 length is 13 residues. Trimming cost V 0 bases and J 4 bases, with 6 bases left between them. DNA for the CDR3: TGTGCCAGCAGCTTAGCGGCGGGCTATGGCTACACCTTC. As protein: CASSLAAGYGYTF. The entire variable domain, with the rest obtained from reference TRBV7-2 and TRBJ1-2, is as follows: GAGVSQSPSNKVTEKGKDVELRCDPISGHTALYWYRQSLGQGLEFLIYFQGNSAPDKSGLPSDRFSAERTGGSVSTLTIQRTQQEDSAVYLCASSLAAGYGYTFGSGTRLTVV.

The CDR3 DNA reads TGTGCCAGCAGCAACGGGGGTGTCACTGAAGCTTTCTTT. Protein sequence: CASSNGGVTEAFF. The chain has TRBV7-2 and TRBJ1-1; D perhaps matches TRBD1 (5 bases). The ends were cut back, 5 bases at V and 4 bases at J, with 11 bases in the middle. This CDR3 is built from 13 residues. Germline lookup yields CDR1 SGHTA and CDR2 FQGNSA. The variable domain in full, completed from reference TRBV7-2 and TRBJ1-1, reads GAGVSQSPSNKVTEKGKDVELRCDPISGHTALYWYRQSLGQGLEFLIYFQGNSAPDKSGLPSDRFSAERTGGSVSTLTIQRTQQEDSAVYLCASSNGGVTEAFFGQGTRLTVV.

The chain has TRBV18 and TRBJ2-1; 14 bases line up with TRBD2. The CDR3 loop spans 16 amino acids. Germline lookup yields CDR1 KGHSH and CDR2 LQKENI. J was trimmed by 4 bases and V by 3 bases; bases with no gene match: 2. The CDR3 bases are TGTGCCAGCTCACCGGGGACTAGCGGGGGATACAATGAGCAGTTCTTC. Amino acid sequence: CASSPGTSGGYNEQFF.

The gene calls are TRBV29-1 and TRBJ1-2; TRBD1 aligns across 8 bases. The length of the CDR3 is 11 residues. V shed 2 bases and J 7 bases; nucleotides not matched to a gene: 0. Germline V lookup: CDR1 SQVTM, CDR2 ANQGSEA. CDR3 sequence reads: CSVEQGAGYTF. CDR3 bases: TGCAGCGTTGAACAGGGGGCTGGCTACACCTTC.